The 11 T cell receptor beta chains below all came from one sample that was sequenced in a study of Graves' ophthalmopathy and Graves' hyperthyroidism. The sequenced template was RNA, covering the TCR beta CDR3 region. Following a first-round RT-PCR that used HTBI primers, a second-round multiplex PCR was carried out. MiXCR, applied by TCRdb to the multiplex PCR reads, yields one record per CDR3 protein. The sample includes 600,000 to 650,000 distinct CDR3 sequences, around a fifth of them seen just once. The sample consisted of peripheral blood. The receptors derive from a woman aged 18 to 35 with stable Graves' hyperthyroidism. Some clones in this sample may be carry-over from other donors' samples.

This clonotype was counted many times. The genes are TRBV6-5 and TRBJ1-2; the D gene is possibly TRBD1 (5 bases). The CDR3 is 14 residues long. Trimming left V 5 bases short and J 2 bases short, with 12 bases between. Germline CDR1 MNHEY, CDR2 SVGAGI. The CDR3 loop is CASSTPGRNYGYTF. CDR3 in DNA: TGTGCCAGCAGTACCCCGGGACGGAACTATGGCTACACCTTC.

CDR3 bases: TGCGCCAGCAGCTCGGGACTGACCACAGATACGCAGTATTTT. Translation gives CASSSGLTTDTQYF. This chain links TRBV5-1 with TRBJ2-3; D is perhaps TRBD2 (6 bases). In germline, CDR1 is SGHRS, CDR2 YFSETQ. The CDR3 totals 14 residues. Trimming stripped 3 bases from V and 2 bases from J, with 10 bases between.

This clonotype was picked up many times. This chain joins TRBV15 and TRBJ1-6; the D gene is possibly TRBD1 (6 bases). Germline V gene sequence: CDR1 LNHNV, CDR2 YYDKDF (reference sequence). The V gene lost 4 bases and the J gene lost 8 bases, with 15 bases spanning the gap. The CDR3 consists of 15 residues. CDR3 sequence: CATSTRTEGYSPLHF. In DNA, the CDR3 is TGTGCCACCAGCACTCGGACAGAAGGGTATTCACCCCTCCACTTT. The full variable domain, its missing parts supplied by reference TRBV15 and TRBJ1-6, is DAMVIQNPRYQVTQFGKPVTLSCSQTLNHNVMYWYQQKSSQAPKLLFHYYDKDFNNEADTPDNFQSRRPNTSFCFLDIRSPGLGDTAMYLCATSTRTEGYSPLHFGNGTRLTVT.

This clonotype was counted ten times or more. The V gene is TRBV10-3, the J gene TRBJ2-7; 9 positions agree with TRBD1. The germline gives CDR1 ENHRY, CDR2 SYGVKD. This CDR3 comprises 16 residues. V was clipped by 4 bases and J by 0 bases; unmatched bases: 7. The CDR3 sequence: CAISGGQGASSYEQYF. The CDR3 DNA reads TGTGCCATCAGTGGGGGACAGGGCGCAAGCTCCTACGAGCAGTACTTC.

This clonotype has a handful of counts. V and J are TRBV20-1 and TRBJ2-4; possibly TRBD2 for D (6 bases). Germline lookup yields CDR1 DFQATT and CDR2 SNEGSKA (reference sequence). The CDR3 has 14 residues. Trimming shortened V by 0 bases and J by 3 bases, and 9 bases separated the two germline ends. The CDR3 here is CSARDETSKNIQYF. The CDR3, as DNA: TGCAGTGCTAGAGATGAGACTAGCAAAAACATTCAGTACTTC.

The chain uses TRBV19 and TRBJ2-5; a weak D match, TRBD1 (6 bases). V was pared by 3 bases and J by 4 bases, with 15 bases between. CDR1 is LNHDA, CDR2 SQIVND, per germline (reference sequence). CDR3 size: 15 residues. The CDR3 loop reads CASSMRPGVGETQYF. The CDR3 bases are TGTGCCAGTAGTATGAGGCCAGGGGTAGGAGAGACCCAGTACTTC.

The chain is built from TRBV7-2 and TRBJ2-7; TRBD1 agrees at 9 bases. CDR1 is SGHTA and CDR2 is FQGNSA in the germline V gene. The CDR3 loop spans 15 amino acids. The V and J ends lost 3 bases and 2 bases, in that order; junction bases with no gene match: 5. CDR3 sequence reads: CASSLLDRGTYEQYF. CDR3 DNA sequence: TGTGCCAGCAGCTTGCTTGACAGGGGGACCTACGAGCAGTACTTC.

This clonotype occurred many times. The chain is built from TRBV12-3 or TRBV12-4 and TRBJ2-6; D unclear. Trimming cost V 6 bases and J 1 base, with 10 bases left between them. This CDR3 has 15 amino acids. The CDR3 reads CASSLTPSGANVLTF. CDR3 nucleotides: TGTGCCAGCAGCCTGACACCTTCTGGGGCCAACGTCCTGACTTTC.

This clonotype was observed at least ten times. The chain combines TRBV12-3 or TRBV12-4 with TRBJ1-5, with D possibly being TRBD1 (5 bases). With 2 bases removed from V and 0 bases from J, the gap between germline ends came to 8 bases. The CDR3 contains 15 residues. CDR3 region: CASSLFRDSNQPQHF. DNA of the CDR3: TGTGCCAGCAGTTTATTCAGGGATAGCAATCAGCCCCAGCATTTT.

In this sample, this clonotype turned up many times. V and J are TRBV6-2 or TRBV6-3 and TRBJ2-2; a weak D match, TRBD2 (6 bases). The CDR3 length is 16 residues. Germline V CDR1 and CDR2: MNHEY, SVGEGT. Deletions cut 2 bases from V and 3 bases from J, with 13 bases between. The CDR3 protein is CASSYRGGDYTGELFF. The CDR3 coding sequence is TGTGCCAGCAGTTACCGCGGTGGGGACTACACCGGGGAGCTGTTTTTT.

This clonotype was counted at least ten times. This CDR3 is missing its conserved last phenylalanine or tryptophan, likely due to a read error. The V call is TRBV30, the J call TRBJ1-2; D not resolved. V was trimmed by 3 bases and J by 6 bases, leaving 5 bases between them. Per the germline V gene, CDR1 is GTSNPN and CDR2 is SVGIG (reference sequence). The CDR3 is 10 residues long. CDR3 loop: CAWRENGYTL. In DNA form, the CDR3 reads TGTGCCTGGAGGGAGAATGGCTACACCCTC.